This T cell receptor (beta chain) was sequenced in a study of cytomegalovirus exposure and HLA in healthy donors. The PCR used 60 Vbeta and 13 Jbeta primers. Clones were read by immunoSEQ multiplex PCR, and TCRdb kept only the in-frame ones, dropping some. The sample contains more than 110,000 clones, roughly 80% of which appear only once. Sequenced input: PBMCs. The TCR sequence derives from a female donor in good health and CMV-seronegative.

The DNA of the CDR3 is TGTGCCAGCACCCTCAGGGCCTACGAGCAGTACTTC. The encoded protein is CASTLRAYEQYF. The V gene is TRBV25-1, the J gene TRBJ2-7; TRBD1 is a possible D gene (5 bases). The CDR3 is made up of 12 amino acids. Germline CDR1 reads MGHDK; CDR2 reads SYGVNS. Trimming pared 7 bases from V and 2 bases from J, leaving 9 bases between.